Included here is one TCR beta chain sequence, with context. Antigen: not known. The entry originates in a study of T cell responses to AZD1222 COVID-19 vaccine. V was trimmed by 0 bases and J by 9 bases, leaving 15 bases between them. The V gene's germline CDR1 is GTSNPN and CDR2 SVGIG (reference sequence). This CDR3 has 14 amino acids. Findings and limits, study-wide: Increased Spike-specific TCR breadth and depth were observed after two AZD1222 doses. White British people made up most donors, females outnumbered males, and clonal diversity was possibly underestimated. Unmutated regions of variants are reportedly targeted by nearly half of spike-specific TCRs.

Using immunoSEQ multiplex PCR, the repertoire was profiled, and TCRdb retains in-frame clones only, with some absent. The table has about 150,000 clones, 88% seen once. The chain couples TRBV30 to TRBJ1-5; tentatively, D is TRBD1 (5 bases). This TCR derives from an adult in good health. Sequences were derived from peripheral blood, sampled on day 0 of AZD1222 vaccination. The chain's CDR3 is CAWSVLVGVGPQHF. CDR3 DNA sequence: TGTGCCTGGAGTGTACTGGTGGGGGTCGGGCCCCAGCATTTT. Combining the CDR3 with reference TRBV30 and TRBJ1-5 gives the whole variable domain SQTIHQWPATLVQPVGSPLSLECTVEGTSNPNLYWYRQAAGRGLQLLFYSVGIGQISSEVPQNLSASRPQDRQFILSSKKLLLSDSGFYLCAWSVLVGVGPQHFGDGTRLSIL.